This TCR beta chain came from a study of T cells in Graves' hyperthyroidism and ophthalmopathy. Study-wide results and limits: Ophthalmopathy, as predicted by the model, came a median 6.5 months after the prediction.

The CDR3 regions of TCR beta were amplified from RNA transcripts. During a first-round RT-PCR of the TCR CDR3, the HTBI primer set was used. TCRdb re-called the multiplex PCR reads with MiXCR, one entry per CDR3 protein. The sample holds hundreds of thousands of distinct CDR3 sequences, around 13% seen once. This clonotype was picked up a small number of times. The antigen is not known. CDR1 and CDR2 from the germline V gene are DFQATT and SNEGSKA (reference sequence). This CDR3 is 12 amino acids long. Trimming left V 6 bases short and J 1 base short, with 9 bases between. Sequencing used blood. The chain links TRBV20-1 to TRBJ1-1, with unresolved D. This clonotype was obtained from a woman younger than 35 with Graves' hyperthyroidism. The CDR3 DNA sequence: TGCAGTGCCGCGACGGAGAACACTGAAGCTTTCTTT. As protein: CSAATENTEAFF.